The 21 T cell receptor beta chains below were found in one sample sequenced in a study of shared clonotypes between healthy human individuals. The method was immunoSEQ multiplex PCR; TCRdb's version includes in-frame clones alone and lacks a portion of them. The table records 1.5 million to 1.9 million clones, 95% to 99% of them present only once. Sequences were obtained from naive CD4+ T cells sorted from blood. Subset defined: CD45RA+ positively selected. These receptor sequences come from a man aged 25-45 years in good health.

The rearrangement uses TRBV7-8 and TRBJ2-7, with D uncertain. V lost 2 bases and J lost 2, with 19 bases in between. The CDR3 runs to 17 residues. CDR1 SGHVS and CDR2 FQNEAQ come from the germline V gene. CDR3 sequence (DNA): TGTGCCAGCAGCTTACGAGTCGGCATCACGACCCCCTACGAGCAGTACTTC. Translation: CASSLRVGITTPYEQYF.

A remark on this clone: This same CDR3 is encoded by further DNA sequences in the sample. The chain links TRBV10-1 to TRBJ1-2; 7 bases align to TRBD1. Germline values: CDR1 WNHNN, CDR2 SYGVQD (reference sequence). With 6 bases clipped from V and 2 bases from J, the junction kept 3 bases outside the gene matches. This CDR3 has 13 amino acids. The CDR3 region is CASSPDRNYGYTF. The CDR3 coding sequence is TGCGCCAGCAGCCCGGACAGGAACTATGGCTACACCTTC.

The chain carries TRBV10-3 and TRBJ1-5; 9 nucleotides agree with TRBD1. V gave up 6 bases and J gave up 9 bases; unmatched junction bases: 9. CDR1 is ENHRY and CDR2 is SYGVKD in the germline V gene. There are 14 residues in the CDR3. CDR3 in amino acids: CAIRDPGQGSPQHF. Written as DNA, the CDR3 is TGTGCCATCAGAGATCCGGGACAGGGTTCGCCCCAGCATTTT.

The J gene is TRBJ2-1, the V gene TRBV5-1; D is uncertain. In germline, CDR1 is SGHRS, CDR2 YFSETQ. V lost 0 bases and J lost 3, with 13 bases in between. The length of the CDR3 is 16 residues. In nucleotides, the CDR3 is TGCGCCAGCAGCTTGGCCATATCATTCGGCTACAATGAGCAGTTCTTC. Translation gives CASSLAISFGYNEQFF.

The table lists this clone with a few counts. The CDR3 sequence: CALFRLRELFF. CDR3 DNA: TGTGCCCTTTTCCGGCTGCGGGAGCTGTTTTTT. The V gene is TRBV30, the J gene TRBJ2-2; D not certain. This CDR3 has 11 residues. Trimming cost V 8 bases and J 9 bases, with 13 bases left between them. CDR1 is GTSNPN and CDR2 is SVGIG in the germline V gene (reference sequence).

The chain has TRBV14 and TRBJ1-4, with 9 bases identical to TRBD1. This CDR3 comprises 15 residues. The V and J ends lost 2 bases and 3 bases, in that order; junction bases with no gene match: 1. Per germline, CDR1 SGHDN and CDR2 FVKESK. CDR3 sequence reads: CASSQRQGANEKLFF. In DNA form, the CDR3 reads TGTGCCAGCAGCCAACGACAGGGGGCTAATGAAAAACTGTTTTTT. Using reference TRBV14 and TRBJ1-4 for the parts outside the CDR3, the full variable domain is EAGVTQFPSHSVIEKGQTVTLRCDPISGHDNLYWYRRVMGKEIKFLLHFVKESKQDESGMPNNRFLAERTGGTYSTLKVQPAELEDSGVYFCASSQRQGANEKLFFGSGTQLSVL.

V and J are TRBV19 and TRBJ1-2, with D possibly being TRBD1 (5 bases). The CDR3 sequence is 12 residues long. The V gene lost 6 bases and the J gene lost 4 bases, with 9 bases spanning the gap. CDR1 and CDR2 (germline): LNHDA, SQIVND (reference sequence). The CDR3 region has the DNA TGTGCCAGTAGCAGGGTTGGCTATGGCTACACCTTC. This gives the protein CASSRVGYGYTF. The variable domain in full, with the rest retrieved from reference TRBV19 and TRBJ1-2, is DGGITQSPKYLFRKEGQNVTLSCEQNLNHDAMYWYRQDPGQGLRLIYYSQIVNDFQKGDIAEGYSVSREKKESFPLTVTSAQKNPTAFYLCASSRVGYGYTFGSGTRLTVV.

The chain carries TRBV7-2 and TRBJ2-3, with D possibly TRBD2 on 6 matching bases. CDR3 size: 17 residues. V was cut by 5 bases and J by 5 bases, with 23 bases left in between. The germline V gene has CDR1 SGHTA and CDR2 FQGNSA. The DNA for the CDR3 is TGTGCCAGCAGCCATCCGTGGTCCGGGAGAGAGAAAGATACGCAGTATTTT. This codes for CASSHPWSGREKDTQYF. The full variable domain, in which reference TRBV7-2 and TRBJ2-3 provide the parts outside the CDR3, is GAGVSQSPSNKVTEKGKDVELRCDPISGHTALYWYRQSLGQGLEFLIYFQGNSAPDKSGLPSDRFSAERTGGSVSTLTIQRTQQEDSAVYLCASSHPWSGREKDTQYFGPGTRLTVL.

This chain joins TRBV27 and TRBJ2-3, with TRBD2 matching over 12 bases. Losses at the gene ends were 5 bases for V and 0 bases for J; bases not matched to a gene: 6. The CDR3 spans 17 residues. Germline V gene lookup returns CDR1 MNHEY and CDR2 SMNVEV (reference sequence). The CDR3, as DNA: TGTGCCAGCAGTACCCTCGGGACTAGCGGGAGCACAGATACGCAGTATTTT. Protein: CASSTLGTSGSTDTQYF.

CDR3 loop: CASQDSYNEQFF. The DNA for the CDR3 is TGTGCCAGCCAAGACAGCTACAATGAGCAGTTCTTC. The rearrangement joins TRBV2 to TRBJ2-1; D possibly corresponds to TRBD1 (5 bases). The CDR3 has 12 amino acids. V was pared by 8 bases and J by 3 bases, with 8 bases between. The V gene's germline CDR1 is SNHLY and CDR2 FYNNEI.

The V and J genes are TRBV5-1 and TRBJ2-3; D gene uncertain. In germline, CDR1 is SGHRS, CDR2 YFSETQ. This CDR3 region has 14 residues. Trimming shortened V by 4 bases and J by 1 base, and 10 bases separated the two germline ends. The CDR3 nucleotides are TGCGCCAGCAGCCTCCGTAAGGGCACAGATACGCAGTATTTT. It codes for CASSLRKGTDTQYF.

This sequence joins TRBV11-2 and TRBJ2-2; 8 bases agree with TRBD2. Trimming cost V 5 bases and J 3 bases; bases outside gene matches: 8. CDR1 is SGHAT, CDR2 FQNNGV, per germline. The CDR3 runs to 16 residues. The chain's CDR3 is CASSPRSAGDTGELFF. CDR3 coding DNA: TGTGCCAGCAGCCCTCGTTCAGCGGGAGACACCGGGGAGCTGTTTTTT.

The chain employs TRBV6-5 and TRBJ1-3, with 8 bases identical to TRBD1. The germline V gene encodes CDR1 MNHEY and CDR2 SVGAGI. Trimming at V came to 6 bases and at J to 3 bases, leaving 1 base not matched to a gene. The length of the CDR3 is 13 residues. Written as DNA, the CDR3 is TGTGCCAGCAGGGGGACAGGTGGAAACACCATATATTTT. Amino acid sequence: CASRGTGGNTIYF.

This sequence joins TRBV6-6 and TRBJ2-3; maybe TRBD1 (5 bases). V gave up 2 bases and J gave up 0 bases, with 9 bases separating them. The CDR3 runs 15 residues. CDR1 MNHNY and CDR2 SVGAGI come from the germline V gene (reference sequence). The CDR3 reads CASSYTGSSTDTQYF. The CDR3 DNA reads as TGTGCCAGCAGTTACACAGGTTCTAGCACAGATACGCAGTATTTT.

This rearrangement joins TRBV6-6 to TRBJ2-2; D possibly uses TRBD1 or TRBD2 (5 bases each). CDR1 and CDR2 (germline): MNHNY, SVGAGI (reference sequence). The V end was cut by 0 bases, the J end by 4 bases, with 12 bases between. The CDR3 covers 16 residues. The CDR3 nucleotides are TGTGCCAGCAGTTACTCTGGGACCAATCCCACCGGGGAGCTGTTTTTT. Residues: CASSYSGTNPTGELFF.

Regarding this clone: Relative to the germline gene, one junction end is altered; a read error may explain this. This chain connects TRBV7-7 to TRBJ2-7; TRBD2 matches at 8 bases. There are 16 residues in the CDR3. The germline gives CDR1 SSHAT, CDR2 FNYEAQ (reference sequence). The CDR3 nucleotides read TGTGCTAGCAGCTTATTTCGGAGCGGGAGTGCCTACGAGCAGTACTTC. Residues: CASSLFRSGSAYEQYF.

The chain uses TRBV15 and TRBJ2-1, with 11 bases lining up with TRBD2. CDR3 length equals 14 residues. The J segment lost 8 bases and the V segment lost 7 bases, leaving 7 bases of the junction unmatched. CDR1 is LNHNV, CDR2 YYDKDF, per germline (reference sequence). The CDR3 nucleotides are TGTGCCACCAAAACTAGCGGGAGTTCTCATGAGCAGTTCTTC. Residues: CATKTSGSSHEQFF.

V gene TRBV16 combines with J gene TRBJ1-1, with a weak D call TRBD1 (5 bases). From germline, CDR1 is KGHSY and CDR2 FQNENV. Trimming removed 4 bases from V and 1 base from J, with 10 bases in between. CDR3 length equals 14 residues. This chain's CDR3 is CASSPRGANTEAFF. The CDR3 DNA reads as TGTGCCAGCAGCCCCCGAGGGGCGAACACTGAAGCTTTCTTT. The full variable domain, completed using reference TRBV16 and TRBJ1-1, is GEEVAQTPKHLVRGEGQKAKLYCAPIKGHSYVFWYQQVLKNEFKFLISFQNENVFDETGMPKERFSAKCLPNSPCSLEIQATKLEDSAVYFCASSPRGANTEAFFGQGTRLTVV.

Worth noting for this clone: At one end, the junction sequence differs from germline, possibly due to a read error. The chain uses TRBV10-3 and TRBJ2-5, with D perhaps given as TRBD1 or TRBD2 (5 bases each). The CDR3 runs to 15 residues. Looked up from germline, CDR1 is ENHRY and CDR2 is SYGVKD. CDR3: CAIGDRTGDQGTQYF. CDR3 DNA: TGTGCCATCGGGGACCGGACCGGGGATCAAGGGACCCAGTACTTC.

CDR3 DNA sequence: TGTGCCAGCAGTTACGGGGCAGGGACAGATACGCAGTATTTT. The encoded protein is CASSYGAGTDTQYF. V and J are TRBV6-5 and TRBJ2-3; a weak D match, TRBD1 (5 bases). Between the trimmed V and J ends, which lost 2 bases and 3 bases, there was a span of 9 bases. Germline CDR1 reads MNHEY; CDR2 reads SVGAGI. The CDR3 sequence is 14 residues long.

The CDR3: CASSYYTGANVLTF. The DNA for the CDR3 is TGTGCCAGCTCTTATTATACTGGGGCCAACGTCCTGACTTTC. This chain uses TRBV18 with TRBJ2-6; D is uncertain. Trimming shortened V by 6 bases and J by 2 bases, and 8 bases separated the two germline ends. This CDR3 spans 14 amino acids. The germline V gene encodes CDR1 KGHSH and CDR2 LQKENI. The full variable domain, in which reference TRBV18 and TRBJ2-6 provide the parts outside the CDR3, is NAGVMQNPRHLVRRRGQEARLRCSPMKGHSHVYWYRQLPEEGLKFMVYLQKENIIDESGMPKERFSAEFPKEGPSILRIQQVVRGDSAAYFCASSYYTGANVLTFGAGSRLTVL.